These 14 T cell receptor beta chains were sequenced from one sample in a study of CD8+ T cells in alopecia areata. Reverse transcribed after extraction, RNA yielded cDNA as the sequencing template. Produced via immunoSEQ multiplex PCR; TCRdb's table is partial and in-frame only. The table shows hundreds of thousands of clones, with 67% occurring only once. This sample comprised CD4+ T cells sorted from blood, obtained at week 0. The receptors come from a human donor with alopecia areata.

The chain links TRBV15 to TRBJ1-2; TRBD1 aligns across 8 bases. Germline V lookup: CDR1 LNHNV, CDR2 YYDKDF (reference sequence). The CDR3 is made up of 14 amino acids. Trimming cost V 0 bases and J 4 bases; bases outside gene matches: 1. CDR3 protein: CATSREGQVYGYTF. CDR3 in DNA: TGTGCCACCAGCAGAGAGGGACAGGTCTATGGCTACACCTTC. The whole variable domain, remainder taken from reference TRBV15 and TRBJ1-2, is DAMVIQNPRYQVTQFGKPVTLSCSQTLNHNVMYWYQQKSSQAPKLLFHYYDKDFNNEADTPDNFQSRRPNTSFCFLDIRSPGLGDTAMYLCATSREGQVYGYTFGSGTRLTVV.

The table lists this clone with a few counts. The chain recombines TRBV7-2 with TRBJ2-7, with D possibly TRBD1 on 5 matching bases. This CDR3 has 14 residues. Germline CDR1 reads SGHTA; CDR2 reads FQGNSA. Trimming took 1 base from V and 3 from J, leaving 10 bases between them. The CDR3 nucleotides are TGTGCCAGCAGCTTAGGCAGGGTCGACTACGAGCAGTACTTC. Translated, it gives CASSLGRVDYEQYF.

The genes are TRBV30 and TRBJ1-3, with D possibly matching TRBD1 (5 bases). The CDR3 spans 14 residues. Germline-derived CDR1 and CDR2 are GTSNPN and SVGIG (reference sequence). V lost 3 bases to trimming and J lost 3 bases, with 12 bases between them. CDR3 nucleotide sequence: TGTGCCTGGAGGGAACCGGGACTTGGAAACACCATATATTTT. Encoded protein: CAWREPGLGNTIYF.

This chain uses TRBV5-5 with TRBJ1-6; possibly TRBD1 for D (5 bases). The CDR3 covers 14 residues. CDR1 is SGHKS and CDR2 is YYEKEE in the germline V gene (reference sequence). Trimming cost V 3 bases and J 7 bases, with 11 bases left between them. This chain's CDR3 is CASSSGTSNSPLHF. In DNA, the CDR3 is TGTGCCAGCAGCTCCGGGACTTCCAATTCACCCCTCCACTTT. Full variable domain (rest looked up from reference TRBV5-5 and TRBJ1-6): DAGVTQSPTHLIKTRGQQVTLRCSPISGHKSVSWYQQVLGQGPQFIFQYYEKEERGRGNFPDRFSARQFPNYSSELNVNALLLGDSALYLCASSSGTSNSPLHFGNGTRLTVT.

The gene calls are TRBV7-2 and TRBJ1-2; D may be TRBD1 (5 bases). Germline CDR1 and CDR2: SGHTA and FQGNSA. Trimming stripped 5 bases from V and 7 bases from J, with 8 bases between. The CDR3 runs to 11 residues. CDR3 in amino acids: CASSPGSGYTF. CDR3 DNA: TGTGCCAGCAGCCCAGGGAGTGGCTACACCTTC.

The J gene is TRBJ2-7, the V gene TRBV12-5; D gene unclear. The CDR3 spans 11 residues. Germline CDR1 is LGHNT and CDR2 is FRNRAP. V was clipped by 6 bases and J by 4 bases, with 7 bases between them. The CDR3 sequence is CASGQVYEQYF. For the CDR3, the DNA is TGTGCTAGTGGCCAGGTTTACGAGCAGTACTTC.

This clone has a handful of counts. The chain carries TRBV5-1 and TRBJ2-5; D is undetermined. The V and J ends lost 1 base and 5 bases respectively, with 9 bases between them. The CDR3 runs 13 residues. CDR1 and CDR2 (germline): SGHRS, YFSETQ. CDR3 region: CASSLYPSETQYF. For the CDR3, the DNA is TGCGCCAGCAGCTTGTACCCCAGTGAGACCCAGTACTTC.

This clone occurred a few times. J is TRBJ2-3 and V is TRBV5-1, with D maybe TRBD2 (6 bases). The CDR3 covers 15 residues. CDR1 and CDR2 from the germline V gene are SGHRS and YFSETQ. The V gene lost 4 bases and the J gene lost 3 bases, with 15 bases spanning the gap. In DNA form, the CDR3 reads TGCGCCAGCAGCCTGGACGGTGCGGGAACAGATACGCAGTATTTT. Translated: CASSLDGAGTDTQYF.

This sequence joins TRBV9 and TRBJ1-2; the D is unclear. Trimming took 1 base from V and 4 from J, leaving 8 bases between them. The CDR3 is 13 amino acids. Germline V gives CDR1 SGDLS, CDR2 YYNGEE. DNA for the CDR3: TGTGCCAGCAGCGTATCATCTCTCTATGGCTACACCTTC. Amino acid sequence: CASSVSSLYGYTF.

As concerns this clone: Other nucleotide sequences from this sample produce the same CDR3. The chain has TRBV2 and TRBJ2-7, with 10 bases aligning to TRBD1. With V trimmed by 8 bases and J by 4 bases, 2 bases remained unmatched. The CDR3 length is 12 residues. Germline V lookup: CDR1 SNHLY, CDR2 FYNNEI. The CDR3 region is CASRDRGYEQYF. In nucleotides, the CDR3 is TGTGCCAGCCGGGACAGGGGTTACGAGCAGTACTTC. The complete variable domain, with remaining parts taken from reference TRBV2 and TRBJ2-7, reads EPEVTQTPSHQVTQMGQEVILRCVPISNHLYFYWYRQILGQKVEFLVSFYNNEISEKSEIFDDQFSVERPDGSNFTLKIRSTKLEDSAMYFCASRDRGYEQYFGPGTRLTVT.

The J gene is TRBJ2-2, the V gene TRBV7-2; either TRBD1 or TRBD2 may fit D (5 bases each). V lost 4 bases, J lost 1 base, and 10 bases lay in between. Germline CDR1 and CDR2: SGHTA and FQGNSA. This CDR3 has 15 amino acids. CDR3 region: CASSSGTMNTGELFF. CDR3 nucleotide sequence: TGTGCCAGCAGCTCAGGGACGATGAACACCGGGGAGCTGTTTTTT.

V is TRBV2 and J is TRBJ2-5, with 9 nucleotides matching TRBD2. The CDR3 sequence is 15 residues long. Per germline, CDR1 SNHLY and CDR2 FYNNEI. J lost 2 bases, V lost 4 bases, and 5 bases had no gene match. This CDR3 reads CASSAQTSGQETQYF. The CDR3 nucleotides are TGTGCCAGCAGTGCTCAGACTAGCGGTCAAGAGACCCAGTACTTC.

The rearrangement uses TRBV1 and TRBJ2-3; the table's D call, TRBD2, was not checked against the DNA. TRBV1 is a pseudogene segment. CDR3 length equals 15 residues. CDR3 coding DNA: TGCACCAGCAGCCAAGCGGACTTTGGCACAGATACGCAGTATTTT. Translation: CTSSQADFGTDTQYF.

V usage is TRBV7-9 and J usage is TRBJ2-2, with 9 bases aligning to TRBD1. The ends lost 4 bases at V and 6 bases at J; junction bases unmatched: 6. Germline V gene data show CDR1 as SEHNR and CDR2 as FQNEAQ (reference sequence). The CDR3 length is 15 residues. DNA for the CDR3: TGTGCCAGCAGCTCGGGGACAGGGTTTTCCGGGGAGCTGTTTTTT. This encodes CASSSGTGFSGELFF.